The 2 T cell receptor beta chains below were found in one sample sequenced in a study of read filtering for tumor transcriptome and immune sequencing. From 400 to 450 ng of RNA, a library with molecular barcoded alpha/delta and beta/gamma adaptors was made. One entry per CDR3 protein, called by TCRdb with MiXCR from the reads. The sample contains over 45,000 distinct CDR3 sequences, less than 15% of which appear only once. Material for sequencing was a population of CD138-negative cells sorted from bone marrow. The receptor set was obtained from a donor aged 40 or older with multiple myeloma.

This clonotype was recorded many times. V gene TRBV7-2 combines with J gene TRBJ2-2; D unresolved. This CDR3 has 15 residues. Germline V CDR1 and CDR2: SGHTA, FQGNSA. V lost 5 bases to trimming and J lost 0 bases, with 10 bases between them. The CDR3 DNA is TGTGCCAGCAGCCTCGCCAGCCCGAACACCGGGGAGCTGTTTTTT. Encoded protein: CASSLASPNTGELFF.

The chain combines TRBV20-1 with TRBJ2-5, with TRBD2 matching over 12 bases. The V segment lost 0 bases and the J segment 4 bases; nucleotides outside the gene matches: 6. The germline CDR1 and CDR2 sequences are DFQATT and SNEGSKA (reference sequence). CDR3 length: 16 amino acids. The CDR3 reads CSARDPSGRAGETQYF. The DNA of the CDR3 is TGCAGTGCTAGAGATCCTAGCGGGAGGGCCGGAGAGACCCAGTACTTC.